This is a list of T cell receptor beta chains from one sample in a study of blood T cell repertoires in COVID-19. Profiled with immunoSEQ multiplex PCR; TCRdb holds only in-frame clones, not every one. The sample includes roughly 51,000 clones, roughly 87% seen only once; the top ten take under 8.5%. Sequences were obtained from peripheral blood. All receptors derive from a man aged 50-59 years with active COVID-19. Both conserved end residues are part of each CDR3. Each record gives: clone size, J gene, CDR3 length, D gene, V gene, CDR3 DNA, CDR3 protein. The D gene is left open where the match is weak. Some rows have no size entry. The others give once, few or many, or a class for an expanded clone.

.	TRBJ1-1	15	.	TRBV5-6	TGTGCCAGCAGCTCTTACAGGGTGGGGAACACTGAAGCTTTCTTT	CASSSYRVGNTEAFF
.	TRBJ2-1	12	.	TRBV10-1	TGCGCCAGCAGTCAACCAGACTATGAGCAGTTCTTC	CASSQPDYEQFF
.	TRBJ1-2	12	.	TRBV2	TGTGCCAGCAGTGGAGAAAACTATGGCTACACCTTC	CASSGENYGYTF
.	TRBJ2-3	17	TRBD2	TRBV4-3	TGCGCCAGCAGCCGGGTTCCGCGGGGGGCTCCCACAGATACGCAGTATTTT	CASSRVPRGAPTDTQYF
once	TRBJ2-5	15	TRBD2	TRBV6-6	TGTGCCAGCAGTTACGTACGGGGGGGCCTTGAGACCCAGTACTTC	CASSYVRGGLETQYF
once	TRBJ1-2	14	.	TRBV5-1	TGCGCCAGCAGCTTGTTGGGAGTCGGCGAAGGCTACACCTTC	CASSLLGVGEGYTF
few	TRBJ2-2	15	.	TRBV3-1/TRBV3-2	TGTGCCAGCAGCCAAGATCTTGGGGGGACCGGGGAGCTGTTTTTT	CASSQDLGGTGELFF
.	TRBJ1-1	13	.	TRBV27	TGTGCCAGCAGTTTCTGGAGTTACACTGAAGCTTTCTTT	CASSFWSYTEAFF
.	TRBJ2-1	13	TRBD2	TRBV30	TGTGCCTGGAGGCCGGGACTATACAATGAGCAGTTCTTC	CAWRPGLYNEQFF
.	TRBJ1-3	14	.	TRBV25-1	TGTGCCAGCAGTGATCCCTCTTCTGGAAACACCATATATTTT	CASSDPSSGNTIYF
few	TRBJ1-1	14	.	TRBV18	TGTGCCAGCTCACGTCAGGGGTTTAACACTGAAGCTTTCTTT	CASSRQGFNTEAFF
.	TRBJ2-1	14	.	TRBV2	TGTGCCAGCAGACGACGGAGCTCCTACAATGAGCAGTTCTTC	CASRRRSSYNEQFF
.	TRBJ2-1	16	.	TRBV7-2	TGTGCCAGCAGCTCGCGCGACAGGACTCTAGGGAATGAGCAGTTCTTC	CASSSRDRTLGNEQFF
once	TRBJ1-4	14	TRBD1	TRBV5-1	TGCGCCAGCACCCCGACAGGGATTAATGAAAAACTGTTTTTT	CASTPTGINEKLFF
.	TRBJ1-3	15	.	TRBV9	TGTGCCAGCAGCGTAGGGGGCGGCCTTGGAAACACCATATATTTT	CASSVGGGLGNTIYF
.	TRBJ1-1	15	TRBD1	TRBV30	TGTGCCTGGAGTGTAAGGACAGGGGGGGACACTGAAGCTTTCTTT	CAWSVRTGGDTEAFF
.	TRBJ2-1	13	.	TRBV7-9	TGTGCCAGCAGCTTAGGGCAGGAAAATGAGCAGTTCTTC	CASSLGQENEQFF
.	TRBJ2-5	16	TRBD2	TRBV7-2	TGTGCCAGCAGCTCAACTCCCCTCGGGGGAGGGGAGACCCAGTACTTC	CASSSTPLGGGETQYF
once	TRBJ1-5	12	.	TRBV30	TGTGCCTGGAGTGGGAATGGCGGGACCCAGCATTTT	CAWSGNGGTQHF
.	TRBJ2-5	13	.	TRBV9	TGTGCCAGCAGCCCGGGGGACCAAGAGACCCAGTACTTC	CASSPGDQETQYF
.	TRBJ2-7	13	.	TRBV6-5	TGTGCCAGCGCTGTGGCAGGGCCCTACGAGCAGTACTTC	CASAVAGPYEQYF
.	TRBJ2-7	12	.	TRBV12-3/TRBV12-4	TGTGCCAGCAGTTTAGAACAGCTCGAGCAGTACTTC	CASSLEQLEQYF
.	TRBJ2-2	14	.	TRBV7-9	TGTGCCAGCTGGGGCGGGGCAAACACCGGGGAGCTGTTTTTT	CASWGGANTGELFF
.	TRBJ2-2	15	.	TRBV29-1	TGCAGCGTTGATTGGGGGGTCCCTGGGTCCGGGGAGCTGTTTTTT	CSVDWGVPGSGELFF
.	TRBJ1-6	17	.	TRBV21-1	TGTGCCAGCAGCAGCTTTTTTGACACAGCTAAACGGGGACCCCTCCACTTT	CASSSFFDTAKRGPLHF
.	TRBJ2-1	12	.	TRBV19	TGTGCCAGTAGTCGGTCATACAATGAGCAGTTCTTC	CASSRSYNEQFF
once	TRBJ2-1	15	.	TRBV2	TGTGCCAGCACCGGCGGGACCCTCTCCTACAATGAGCAGTTCTTC	CASTGGTLSYNEQFF
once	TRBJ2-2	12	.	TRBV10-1	TGCGCCAGCACGGGTCGGGCCGGGGAGCTGTTTTTT	CASTGRAGELFF
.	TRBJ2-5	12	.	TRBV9	TGTGCCAGCGCCGAGGGAGGAGAGACCCAGTACTTC	CASAEGGETQYF
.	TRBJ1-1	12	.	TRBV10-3	TGTGCCATCAGTGAGGGTGAGACTGAAGCTTTCTTT	CAISEGETEAFF
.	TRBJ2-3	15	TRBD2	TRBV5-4	TGTGCCAGCAGCAACCGAGCGGGGGGCAGGGATACGCAGTATTTT	CASSNRAGGRDTQYF
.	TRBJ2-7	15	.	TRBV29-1	TGCAGCGTTGAAGAAGACTGGGCAGGGTCCTACGAGCAGTACTTC	CSVEEDWAGSYEQYF
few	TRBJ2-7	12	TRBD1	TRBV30	TGTGCCTGGATGGGGACAGGGAACGAGCAGTACTTC	CAWMGTGNEQYF
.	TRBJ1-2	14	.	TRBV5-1	TGCGCCAGCAGCTCGGAAGGACAGATGCGTGGCTACACCTTC	CASSSEGQMRGYTF
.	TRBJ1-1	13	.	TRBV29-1	TGCAGCGTTGAAGATTTCGTGAACACTGAAGCTTTCTTT	CSVEDFVNTEAFF
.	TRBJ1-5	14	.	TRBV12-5	TGTGCTAGTGGTTTGGTAGAGCCCAATCAGCCCCAGCATTTT	CASGLVEPNQPQHF
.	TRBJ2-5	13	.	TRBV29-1	TGCAGCGTCACCACAGGAAACCAAGAGACCCAGTACTTC	CSVTTGNQETQYF
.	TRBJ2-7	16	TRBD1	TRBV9	TGTGCCAGCAGCGTAGGGAGCGGGACAGGGGACTACGAGCAGTACTTC	CASSVGSGTGDYEQYF
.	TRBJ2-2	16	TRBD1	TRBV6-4	TGTGCCAGCAGTGACCGGGACAGGGCGAACACCGGGGAGCTGTTTTTT	CASSDRDRANTGELFF
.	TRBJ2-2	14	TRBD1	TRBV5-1	TGCGCCAGCAGACGAACAGGGGGCCCCGGGGAGCTGTTTTTT	CASRRTGGPGELFF
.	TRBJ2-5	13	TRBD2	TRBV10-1	TGCGCCAGCAGTTACGGGGGGGTGGAGACCCAGTACTTC	CASSYGGVETQYF
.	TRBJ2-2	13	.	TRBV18	TGTGCCAGCTCAGGGGGACTGACCGGGGAGCTGTTTTTT	CASSGGLTGELFF
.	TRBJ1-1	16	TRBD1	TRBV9	TGTGCCAGCAGCGGCTCCCCGGACAGGGCTTACACTGAAGCTTTCTTT	CASSGSPDRAYTEAFF
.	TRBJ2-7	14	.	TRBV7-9	TGTGCCAGCAGCTTCGCAGGATTACCCTACGAGCAGTACTTC	CASSFAGLPYEQYF
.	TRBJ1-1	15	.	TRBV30	TGTGCCTGGAGCCAAACCGGGACAAGAAGCTCTGAAGCTTTCTTT	CAWSQTGTRSSEAFF
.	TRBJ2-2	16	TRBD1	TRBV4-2	TGTGCCAGCAGCCAAGAGACAGGGTGGAACACCGGGGAGCTGTTTTTT	CASSQETGWNTGELFF
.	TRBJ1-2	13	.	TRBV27	TGTGCCAGCAGTTTCGGTGTGTACTATGGCTACACCTTC	CASSFGVYYGYTF
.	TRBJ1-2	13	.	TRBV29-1	TGCAGCGTTGAGGGCCGAGCTAACTATGGCTACACCTTC	CSVEGRANYGYTF
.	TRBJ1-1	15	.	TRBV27	TGTGCCAGCAGTTTATCAGCAGGGTTCGGAGCTGAAGCTTTCTTT	CASSLSAGFGAEAFF
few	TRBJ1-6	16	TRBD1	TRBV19	TGTGCCAGTAAGAATCCTGGGACAGGGACTAATTCACCCCTCCACTTT	CASKNPGTGTNSPLHF
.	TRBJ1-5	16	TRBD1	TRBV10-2	TGCGCCAGCAGTGGAGGGACAGGGAGGGTCAATCAGCCCCAGCATTTT	CASSGGTGRVNQPQHF
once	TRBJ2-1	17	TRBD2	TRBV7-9	TGTGCCAGCAGCTTACTTTTTGCGGGGGTGGGGAACAATGAGCAGTTCTTC	CASSLLFAGVGNNEQFF
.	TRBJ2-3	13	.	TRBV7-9	TGTGCCAGCAGCTTGCAGGGTGGAGATACGCAGTATTTT	CASSLQGGDTQYF
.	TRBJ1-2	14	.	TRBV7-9	TGTGCCAGCAGCTCGACAGAGCCCCCCTATGGCTACACCTTC	CASSSTEPPYGYTF
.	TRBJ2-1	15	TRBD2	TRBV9	TGTGCCAGCAGCTGGGGGGGAAGCTCCTACAATGAGCAGTTCTTC	CASSWGGSSYNEQFF
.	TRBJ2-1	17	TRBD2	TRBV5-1	TGCGCCAGCAGCTTGGAGATCCCTAGCGGGAGGGTCAATGAGCAGTTCTTC	CASSLEIPSGRVNEQFF
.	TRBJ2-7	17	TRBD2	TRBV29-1	TGCAGCGTTGAAGGCGGGGGCCCTAGCGGGAGACCGTACGAGCAGTACTTC	CSVEGGGPSGRPYEQYF
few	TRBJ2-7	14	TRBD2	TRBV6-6	TGTGCCAGCAGTCTAGCGGGAGTCGTCAACGAGCAGTACTTC	CASSLAGVVNEQYF
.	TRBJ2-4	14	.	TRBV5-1	TGCGCCAGCAGCTTGGTGGGCGCCGGGGACATTCAGTACTTC	CASSLVGAGDIQYF
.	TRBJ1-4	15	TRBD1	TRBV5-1	TGCGCCAGCAGCCTTGGACAGGGGCCTAATGAAAAACTGTTTTTT	CASSLGQGPNEKLFF